The TCR beta chain under discussion was sequenced for a study of T-cell memory formation after mild COVID-19. From the 5' RACE reads, TCRdb called clonotypes with MiXCR, one entry per CDR3 protein. This sample has about 430,000 distinct CDR3 sequences; 24% occur once, and the top ten carry roughly 9.7%. This clonotype has just a few counts. V was cut by 2 bases and J by 3 bases, with 7 bases left in between. The CDR3 is 13 residues long. Germline lookup yields CDR1 ENHRY and CDR2 SYGVKD. This receptor was identified in an adult woman who had mild COVID-19 (a few samples of this study predate the infection). Cell type and time point are not known. The sample consisted of PBMCs or a T cell subset sorted from them (not recorded which). This chain joins TRBV10-3 and TRBJ2-5; D is undetermined. The DNA of the CDR3 is TGTGCCATCAGTGAGGGCGGTGAAGAGACCCAGTACTTC. Its protein is CAISEGGEETQYF.